This T cell receptor beta chain was obtained from a study of breast tumors, draining lymph nodes, adjacent tissues. This CDR3 is 14 amino acids long. Germline V gives CDR1 SGHTA, CDR2 FQGTGA. The ends were cut back, 2 bases at V and 2 bases at J, with 8 bases in the middle. TCRdb redid the calling of the multiplex PCR reads with MiXCR, one entry per CDR3 protein. The sample contains fewer than 200,000 distinct CDR3 sequences, 33% of which appear only once. This clonotype has ten or more counts. Breast cancer patients provided tissue from their axillary draining lymph nodes. The chain uses TRBV7-3 and TRBJ2-3; the D is unclear. The sequence was obtained from a female donor with breast cancer. Some clones in this sample may be carry-over from other donors' samples. The source material was axillary lymph node tissue. Written as DNA, the CDR3 is TGTGCCAGCAGCTTACACAAGACCACAGATACGCAGTATTTT. It is translated as CASSLHKTTDTQYF.